The next 17 T cell receptor beta chains were all read from a single sample in a study of T cells after yellow fever vaccination (dated by TCRdb to the late 2010s). Libraries were built with 5' RACE. Sequencing was performed on an Illumina HiSeq 2500. TCRdb reprocessing: public reads trimmed at Q25 with fastp, clones called with MiXCR, in-frame beta chains kept. Every CDR3 protein is listed once, alongside the most common genes and DNA of its rows. The sample table records approximately 140,000 distinct CDR3 sequences; 7.7% of these occur just once. The biggest ten clones account for roughly 0.73% of the sample. In the paper's terms, the treatment or condition label means: live attenuated yellow fever vaccine strain. The sample here was CD4+ T cells sorted from PBMCs, taken 5 days after the yellow fever booster vaccination. These receptors originate from a young man who received the YFV17D yellow fever vaccine.

This chain connects TRBV29-1 to TRBJ2-5; 7 positions agree with TRBD1. The CDR3 sequence is 12 residues long. CDR1 is SQVTM and CDR2 is ANQGSEA in the germline V gene. With 5 bases clipped from V and 5 bases from J, the junction kept 5 bases outside the gene matches. In DNA form, the CDR3 reads TGCAGCGTTTCACAGGGGTCTGAGACCCAGTACTTC. Protein sequence: CSVSQGSETQYF.

This clonotype has only a few counts. This sequence joins TRBV7-2 and TRBJ2-3; D uncertain. The CDR3 totals 14 residues. Trimming removed 5 bases at V and 4 bases at J, with 13 bases between. Germline assignment: CDR1 SGHTA and CDR2 FQGNSA. The CDR3, as DNA: TGTGCCAGCAGCCGCACGAGTGGGTCAGATACGCAGTATTTT. Translating gives CASSRTSGSDTQYF.

This clonotype has ten or more counts. The V and J genes are TRBV9 and TRBJ2-3, with 9 nucleotides matching TRBD2. The CDR3 has 15 amino acids. V gave up 0 bases and J gave up 9 bases; unmatched junction bases: 8. From germline, CDR1 is SGDLS and CDR2 YYNGEE. The CDR3 reads CASSVEASGTWTQYF. CDR3 in DNA: TGTGCCAGCAGCGTAGAGGCTAGCGGGACTTGGACGCAGTATTTT.

This clonotype was seen ten or more times. The chain employs TRBV28 and TRBJ2-7; tentatively, D is TRBD1 (6 bases). The CDR3 runs 14 residues. The V gene's germline CDR1 is MDHEN and CDR2 SYDVKM. The V end lost 5 bases, the J end lost 4 bases, and 15 bases lay between the germline ends. This CDR3 is CASSTRRGEYEQYF. In nucleotides, the CDR3 is TGTGCCAGCAGTACCCGCAGGGGAGAGTACGAGCAGTACTTC.

This clonotype came up many times. The V and J genes are TRBV28 and TRBJ2-7; D not certain. The CDR3 totals 11 residues. CDR1 is MDHEN and CDR2 is SYDVKM in the germline V gene. The germline V and J ends were trimmed by 8 bases and 9 bases, with 14 bases remaining between them. CDR3 bases: TGTGCCAGCCATCGCAAGTCCCGGCAGTACTTC. Protein product: CASHRKSRQYF.

This clonotype was found many times. V and J are TRBV6-2 or TRBV6-3 and TRBJ2-1; 9 bases are a match to TRBD2. The CDR3 runs to 13 residues. Germline CDR1 and CDR2: MNHEY and SVGEGT. The junction had 8 bases not matched to a gene; V was cut back by 7 bases and J by 10 bases. CDR3 nucleotide sequence: TGTGCCAGCAAAGGGGATAGCGGGAGAGAGCAGTTCTTC. Protein sequence: CASKGDSGREQFF.

CDR3 protein: CSASLGAVSANTIYF. DNA of the CDR3: TGCAGTGCTTCTCTTGGGGCCGTCAGTGCAAACACCATATATTTT. The chain has TRBV20-1 and TRBJ1-3; TRBD1 might be the D (5 bases). Germline CDR1 DFQATT, CDR2 SNEGSKA (reference sequence). The CDR3 spans 15 residues. The V gene lost 5 bases and the J gene lost 6 bases, with 20 bases spanning the gap.

The rearrangement uses TRBV7-2 and TRBJ1-6; tentatively, D is TRBD1 (6 bases). The CDR3 is 13 residues long. Looked up from germline, CDR1 is SGHTA and CDR2 is FQGNSA. V dropped 3 bases and J dropped 10 bases, with 10 bases sitting between them. In DNA, the CDR3 is TGTGCCAGCAGCTTGCAGGGGTGGTCACCCCTCCACTTT. Amino acids: CASSLQGWSPLHF.

In this sample, this clonotype turned up a few times. The rearrangement joins TRBV27 to TRBJ1-5; D is unresolved. The germline V and J ends were trimmed by 6 bases and 2 bases, with 8 bases remaining between them. Germline values: CDR1 MNHEY, CDR2 SMNVEV (reference sequence). This CDR3 is built from 13 residues. The CDR3 nucleotides are TGTGCCAGCAGGCCCGCGGGCAATCAGCCCCAGCATTTT. This sequence encodes CASRPAGNQPQHF.

This clonotype was found a few times. This sequence joins TRBV9 and TRBJ1-5; the D gene is possibly TRBD1 (6 bases). CDR3 size: 15 residues. Trimming shortened V by 4 bases and J by 1 base, and 12 bases separated the two germline ends. Germline values: CDR1 SGDLS, CDR2 YYNGEE. The CDR3 DNA sequence: TGTGCCAGCAGCCCTACAGGGATAAGCAATCAGCCCCAGCATTTT. Its protein is CASSPTGISNQPQHF.

The sample holds many counts of this clonotype. This sequence joins TRBV7-2 and TRBJ1-2; possibly TRBD1 for D (5 bases). Germline assignment: CDR1 SGHTA and CDR2 FQGNSA. The germline V and J ends were trimmed by 1 base and 5 bases, with 11 bases remaining between them. The CDR3 is made up of 14 amino acids. This chain's CDR3 is CASSLERGVYGYTF. The CDR3 DNA reads as TGTGCCAGCAGCTTAGAAAGGGGCGTGTATGGCTACACCTTC. The whole variable domain, filled in from reference TRBV7-2 and TRBJ1-2, reads GAGVSQSPSNKVTEKGKDVELRCDPISGHTALYWYRQSLGQGLEFLIYFQGNSAPDKSGLPSDRFSAERTGGSVSTLTIQRTQQEDSAVYLCASSLERGVYGYTFGSGTRLTVV.

This clonotype was detected many times. The chain combines TRBV10-2 with TRBJ2-7; possible D gene TRBD1, 6 bases. CDR1 and CDR2 (germline): WSHSY, SAAADI. This CDR3 spans 13 amino acids. V was shortened by 6 bases and J by 2 bases, with 11 bases between the two germline ends. The CDR3 reads CASSRDKPYEQYF. DNA of the CDR3: TGCGCCAGCAGCAGGGACAAGCCCTACGAGCAGTACTTC.

This clonotype was seen ten or more times. The rearrangement joins TRBV18 to TRBJ2-2; D tentatively reads TRBD1 or TRBD2 (5 bases each). V lost 3 bases, J lost 8 bases, and 16 bases lay in between. This CDR3 contains 15 residues. The germline V gene encodes CDR1 KGHSH and CDR2 LQKENI. The CDR3 DNA reads as TGTGCCAGCTCACCCGGGACGAGAAAATCAGGGGAGCTGTTTTTT. This gives the protein CASSPGTRKSGELFF.

This clonotype was observed many times. V usage is TRBV4-2 and J usage is TRBJ2-5, with D tentatively TRBD2 (5 bases). Trimming cost V 4 bases and J 3 bases, with 9 bases left between them. The CDR3 has 13 residues. The germline gives CDR1 LGHNA, CDR2 YNFKEQ. CDR3 amino acids: CASSPRVKETQYF. The CDR3 bases are TGTGCCAGCAGCCCGCGGGTGAAAGAGACCCAGTACTTC.

This clonotype was recorded many times. The chain joins TRBV7-6 to TRBJ2-5, with TRBD2 identical over 9 bases. CDR1 and CDR2 from the germline V gene are SGHVS and FNYEAQ. Unmatched junction bases numbered 6, after V lost 6 bases and J lost 4 bases. CDR3 size: 14 residues. The CDR3 spells CASRPLAGPETQYF. The CDR3 nucleotides are TGTGCCAGCAGGCCTCTAGCGGGACCAGAGACCCAGTACTTC.

As to this clonotype: Mismatch with germline at one junction end may stem from a read error. The V call is TRBV5-4, the J call TRBJ2-1; no clear D. The CDR3 has 11 residues. Germline CDR1 and CDR2: SGHNT and YYREEE (reference sequence). Here the CDR3 reads CASSLVESRIF. The CDR3 DNA is TGTGCCAGCAGCTTGGTAGAGTCGCGCATCTTC.

This clonotype was seen more than once but under ten times. The V and J genes are TRBV7-2 and TRBJ2-2; D is unclear. The CDR3 has 16 residues. V was clipped by 5 bases and J by 0 bases, with 13 bases between them. Germline assignment: CDR1 SGHTA and CDR2 FQGNSA. This CDR3 is CASSPQPVPNTGELFF. For the CDR3, the DNA is TGTGCCAGCAGCCCCCAACCTGTCCCGAACACCGGGGAGCTGTTTTTT.